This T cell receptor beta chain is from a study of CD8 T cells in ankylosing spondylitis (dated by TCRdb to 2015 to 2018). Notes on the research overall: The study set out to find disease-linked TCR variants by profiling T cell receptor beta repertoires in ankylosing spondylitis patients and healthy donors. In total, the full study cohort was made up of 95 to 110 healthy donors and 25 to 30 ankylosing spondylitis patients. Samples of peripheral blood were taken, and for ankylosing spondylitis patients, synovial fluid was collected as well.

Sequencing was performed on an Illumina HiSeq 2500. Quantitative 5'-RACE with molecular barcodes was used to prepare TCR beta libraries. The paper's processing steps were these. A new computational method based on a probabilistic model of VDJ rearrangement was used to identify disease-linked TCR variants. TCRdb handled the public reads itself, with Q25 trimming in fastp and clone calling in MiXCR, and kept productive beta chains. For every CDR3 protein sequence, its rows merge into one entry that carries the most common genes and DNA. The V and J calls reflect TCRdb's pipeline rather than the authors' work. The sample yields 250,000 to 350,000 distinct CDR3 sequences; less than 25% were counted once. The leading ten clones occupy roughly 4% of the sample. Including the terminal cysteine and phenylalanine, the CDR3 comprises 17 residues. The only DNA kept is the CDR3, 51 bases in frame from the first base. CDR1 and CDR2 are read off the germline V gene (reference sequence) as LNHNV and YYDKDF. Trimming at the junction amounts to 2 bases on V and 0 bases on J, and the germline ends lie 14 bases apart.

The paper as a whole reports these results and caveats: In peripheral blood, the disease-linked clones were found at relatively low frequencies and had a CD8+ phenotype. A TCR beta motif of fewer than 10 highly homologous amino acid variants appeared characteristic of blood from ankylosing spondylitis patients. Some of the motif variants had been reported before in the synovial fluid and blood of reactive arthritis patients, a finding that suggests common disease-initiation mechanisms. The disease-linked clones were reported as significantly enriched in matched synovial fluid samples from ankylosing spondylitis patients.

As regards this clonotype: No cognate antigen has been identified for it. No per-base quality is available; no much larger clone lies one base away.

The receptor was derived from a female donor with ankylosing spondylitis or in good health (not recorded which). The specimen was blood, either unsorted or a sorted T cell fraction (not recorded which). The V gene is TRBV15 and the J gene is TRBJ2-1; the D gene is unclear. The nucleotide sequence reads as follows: TGTGCCACCAGCAGACAAGGCGCTTCGAGCTCCTACAATGAGCAGTTCTTC. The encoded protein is CATSRQGASSSYNEQFF.